This T cell receptor beta chain originates from a study of CD8 T cells in Susac syndrome. Regarding the study as a whole: The authors acknowledged that the study's TCR sequencing and HLA analysis involved relatively few individuals.

The CDR3 sequence is 16 residues long. After removal of 11 bases from V and 0 bases from J, the junction contained 12 bases not matched to a gene. Germline values: CDR1 MNHEY, CDR2 SVGEGT. The study sequenced TCR beta in blood CD8+ and CD4+ T cells. Relapsing-remitting disease, either stable or active, was present in the multiple sclerosis controls, who were treatment-naive patients. Random hexamers primed reverse transcription of about 0.45 to 1 ug RNA. Amplification of TCR beta CDR3 was carried out by immunoSEQ multiplex PCR, which covered 54 Vbeta and 13 Jbeta segments. TCRdb passed the immunoSEQ multiplex PCR reads through MiXCR, listing each CDR3 protein once. The repertoire has around 180,000 distinct CDR3 sequences, under 95% of them found once; the top ten carry around 0.097%. In the case of this clonotype: Its antigen is undetermined.

The TCR comes from a human donor with multiple sclerosis. This chain uses TRBV6-2 or TRBV6-3 with TRBJ2-3, with 9 bases identical to TRBD2. Source material: CD4+ T cells from PBMCs. DNA of the CDR3: TGTGCCGGCCTAGCGGGACGCCGAGGAAGCACAGATACGCAGTATTTT. It codes for CAGLAGRRGSTDTQYF.